The clone carrying this TCR beta chain is medium-sized. V was clipped by 6 bases and J by 3 bases; unmatched bases: 7. The CDR3 contains 15 residues. Germline V gene lookup returns CDR1 MDHEN and CDR2 SYDVKM. This sample is part of a study of read filtering for tumor transcriptome and immune sequencing. Molecular barcoded adaptors covering alpha/delta and beta/gamma chains were used on 400 ng RNA. TCRdb redid the calling of the reads with MiXCR, one entry per CDR3 protein. The sample records tens of thousands of distinct CDR3 sequences, approximately 17% being singletons. The receptor's source is a donor at least 40 years old with multiple myeloma. The rearrangement joins TRBV28 to TRBJ2-1; 8 nucleotides match TRBD1. Sequenced input: a population of CD138-negative cells sorted from bone marrow. The CDR3 DNA follows: TGTGCCAGCAGAACCCGGACAGGGTTCTACAATGAGCAGTTCTTC. As protein: CASRTRTGFYNEQFF.